This T cell receptor (beta chain) was observed in a study of T cells after yellow fever vaccination. Study results and caveats: Clonotypes appearing in both CD4 and CD8 compartments existed, and their share was small. Post-booster repertoires contained most primary-vaccination clones again (roughly 95% CD4, 88% CD8).

This clonotype was found a few times. The antigen remains unidentified. A universal primer site and UMIs were added as TCR cDNA was made by 5'RACE template switching. TCRdb re-derived calls from the 5' RACE reads in MiXCR, one entry per CDR3 protein. The table shows approximately 300,000 distinct CDR3 sequences, with 6.8% occurring only once. The CDR3 is 16 amino acids. Between the trimmed V and J ends, which lost 5 bases and 1 base, there was a span of 15 bases. Looked up from germline, CDR1 is MNHNS and CDR2 is SASEGT. Sequenced here: PBMCs, sampled approximately 40 days after the first yellow fever vaccination. The sequence was collected from a man aged 18 to 30 who received the YFV17D yellow fever vaccine. The rearrangement uses TRBV6-1 and TRBJ1-5; possible D gene TRBD1, 5 bases. CDR3 in amino acids: CASSPGGGRSNQPQHF. The CDR3 DNA reads as TGTGCCAGCAGTCCCGGGGGGGGAAGGAGCAATCAGCCCCAGCATTTT.